This T cell receptor (beta chain) was observed in a study of blood T cell repertoires in COVID-19. Study summary: Samples of COVID-19 (acute and convalescent) were obtained from the United States, Italy and Spain. The analysed material was cDNA or gDNA that came from T cells, B-cell-depleted T cells, or PBMCs.

Trimming removed 7 bases from V and 0 bases from J, with 9 bases in between. The length of the CDR3 is 14 residues. Germline V gene lookup returns CDR1 LNHDA and CDR2 SQIVND (reference sequence). Sequencing was performed with immunoSEQ multiplex PCR; in TCRdb, only in-frame clones are kept and a portion is missing. The sample lists some 700,000 clones, over 80% occurring once. V gene TRBV19 combines with J gene TRBJ2-2; D remains unclear. This TCR came from a woman aged 18-29 years with acute or convalescent COVID-19. Sequenced input: peripheral blood. This CDR3 reads CASMQAANTGELFF. CDR3 in DNA: TGTGCCAGTATGCAGGCCGCGAACACCGGGGAGCTGTTTTTT.